Detailed here is one TCR beta chain. Its target antigen remains unknown. There are no base qualities to consult, and no much larger clone falls within one base. Deletion took 4 bases off V and 8 bases off J, with a span of 8 bases between the germline ends. Reading the germline V gene gives CDR1 MDHEN and CDR2 SYDVKM. Taken from cysteine to phenylalanine, the CDR3 has 11 residues. Only CDR3 DNA remains: 33 bases, in frame from the first base. The sample comes from a study of T-cell memory formation after mild COVID-19 (dated by TCRdb to the early 2020s). Regarding the complete study: TCR sequence clusters from the two donors were found to be largely donor specific. Two young, previously healthy adult volunteers, one female and one male, were included in the cohort. T-cell clones expanding and contracting after mild COVID-19 in a couple of donors were tracked by longitudinal TCRalpha and TCRbeta repertoire sequencing. General findings and caveats noted by the study authors: Clones that contracted from day 15 to 85 showed balanced CD4/CD8 phenotypes, whereas a second wave of clones that expanded from day 15 to 37 leaned towards CD4+. Some responding clones were detected in pre-infection memory, which suggested that pre-existing cross-reactive memory T cells had joined the SARS-CoV-2 response. Contracting CD4+ clones were found mainly in CM and EM memory subsets, while CD8+ clones were enriched in EMRA. Only a couple of mild cases were covered in the study, and larger cohorts including severe cases with pre-infection samples were considered necessary. SARS-CoV-2 specificity was not confirmed for the second-wave clones peaking on day 37.

The data were produced on an Illumina NovaSeq 6000. TCRalpha and TCRbeta cDNA libraries were constructed by 5'RACE with constant-segment primers, with sample barcodes and unique molecular identifiers being introduced. Trizol reagent was used to extract RNA from every sample. Amplification of the libraries took two PCR steps, and the second step added a second sample barcode plus Illumina TruSeq adapters. Libraries were sequenced on an Illumina NovaSeq with 2 x 150 bp paired-end reads. Processing in the source paper ran as follows. The reads were demultiplexed and collapsed into UMI-guided consensus sequences using migec v1.2.7. With mixcr v2.1.11, UMI consensuses were aligned to TRA and TRB V and J templates and assembled into clonotypes. A clonotype was counted as expanded or contracted only if both edgeR and NoisET called the change significant, with noise models trained on biological replicates. For edgeR calls, a false discovery rate-adjusted p below 0.01 and a log2 fold-change threshold of 1 were applied. PCA with hierarchical clustering of max-normalized trajectories of the 1000 most abundant clonotypes was used as exploratory dynamics analysis. Each responding clone was given a CD4 or CD8 phenotype based on the CD4+ and CD8+ repertoires, which had been sequenced separately. The public reads were run again by TCRdb, first through fastp at Q25 and then through MiXCR, and only productive beta chains were kept. Here each entry gathers all rows of one CDR3 protein and keeps the most common genes and DNA. None of the V and J calls come from the authors' own analysis; TCRdb made them. Present in this sample are 380,000 or so distinct CDR3 sequences, 13% to 15% of which were seen just once. Jointly, the top ten make up about 20% of the sample.

Ficoll-Paque density gradient centrifugation was used to isolate PBMCs. The sequence was obtained from a young man who had mild COVID-19 (a few samples of this study predate the infection). The sample titles of this study are shuffled in the database, so cell type and time point are left out; the donor was told from shared clones. The source material was PBMCs or a T cell subset sorted from them (not recorded which). The sequence is built from TRBV28 and TRBJ1-1, with no confident D gene call. The CDR3: CASSSAIEAFF. At the DNA level, the sequence is TGTGCCAGCAGTTCAGCTATCGAAGCTTTCTTT.